The clone carrying this T cell receptor (beta chain) was found a few times. Its target is unknown. Ineligible for inclusion were patients with other autoimmune diseases, uncontrolled infections, pregnancy or lactation. Establishment of the diagnosis relied upon clinical symptoms, serum thyroxine, TRAb, thyroid ultrasound and orbital computed tomography. Trimming took 5 bases from V and 2 from J, leaving 12 bases between them. Per germline, CDR1 SGHTA and CDR2 FQGNSA. The CDR3 loop spans 14 amino acids. The data stem from a study of Graves' ophthalmopathy and Graves' hyperthyroidism. Findings and caveats of the study: Blood was where most expanded thyroid clonotypes above 0.001 frequency also turned up. With a specificity of around 77% and a sensitivity of more than 65%, the model predicted ophthalmopathy progression.

TCR beta CDR3 regions were amplified from RNA transcripts. Amplification began with first-round RT-PCR using HTBI primers, then second-round multiplex PCR was performed. MiXCR, run by TCRdb on the multiplex PCR reads, gives a single entry per CDR3 protein. In the table there are 240,000 or so distinct CDR3 sequences, around 50% of which are singletons. The chain joins TRBV7-2 to TRBJ1-1, with a tentative D call TRBD1 (6 bases). This sequence was found in an adult man with Graves' ophthalmopathy. Sequencing was done on a sample of peripheral blood. As DNA, the CDR3 is TGTGCCAGCAGCGTAATACAGGGAAACACTGAAGCTTTCTTT. This encodes CASSVIQGNTEAFF. Full variable domain (remainder filled in from reference TRBV7-2 and TRBJ1-1): GAGVSQSPSNKVTEKGKDVELRCDPISGHTALYWYRQSLGQGLEFLIYFQGNSAPDKSGLPSDRFSAERTGGSVSTLTIQRTQQEDSAVYLCASSVIQGNTEAFFGQGTRLTVV.